This section outlines one T cell receptor (beta chain) sequence together with its context. Antigen specificity is unknown. Primers included in the PCR were 60 Vbeta and 13 Jbeta primers. TCRdb keeps only in-frame clones here, not all; method: immunoSEQ multiplex PCR. Altogether 150,000 to 200,000 clones are present, around 76% being singletons, with the ten largest covering approximately 7.1%. The data belong to a study of cytomegalovirus exposure and HLA in healthy donors. Germline CDR1 reads SGHVS; CDR2 reads FQNEAQ. Losses at the gene ends were 1 base for V and 6 bases for J; bases not matched to a gene: 3. The CDR3 loop spans 15 amino acids. Study observations and caveats: In an earlier analysis, about 90% or about 30%: the productive usage of most TCR beta V segments. A missense DCLRE1C variant was associated with V- and J-gene trimming of TCR beta chains in a later analysis, and an independent cohort replicated the association.

Sequencing input: PBMCs. This TCR derives from a man aged 35 to 55 in good health and CMV-seropositive. V usage is TRBV7-8 and J usage is TRBJ1-5; 10 positions match TRBD1. For the CDR3, the DNA is TGTGCCAGCAGCTTAGGACAGGGGGCAAGTCAGCCCCAGCATTTT. Protein sequence: CASSLGQGASQPQHF.